A single sample is the source of the 20 T cell receptor beta chains below, sequenced in a study of T cells after posttransplantation cyclophosphamide. Method: immunoSEQ multiplex PCR; TCRdb's copy keeps in-frame clones and lacks some. The sample lists about 15,000 clones; around 94% were seen once. A marrow graft followed busulfan-fludarabine conditioning, with cyclophosphamide on days +3 and +4. Here the sequenced sample was CD4+ T cells sorted from blood, taken after allogeneic stem cell transplant with posttransplant cyclophosphamide. The receptor source for this set is a male patient between 60 and 69 years old who received an allogeneic stem cell transplant from a related donor and was CMV-positive. Some T cells here may be from the graft donor.

V gene TRBV18 combines with J gene TRBJ1-2; 9 positions agree with TRBD1. This CDR3 region has 15 residues. Looked up from germline, CDR1 is KGHSH and CDR2 is LQKENI. V was pared by 4 bases and J by 3 bases, with 6 bases of the junction left unmatched. For the CDR3, the DNA is TGTGCCAGCTCACAGAGACAGGGGGATTACTATGGCTACACCTTC. It encodes CASSQRQGDYYGYTF.

The chain is built from TRBV5-4 and TRBJ2-5; 10 nucleotides line up with TRBD2. CDR3 length: 15 residues. Germline loops: CDR1 SGHNT, CDR2 YYREEE (reference sequence). J gave up 3 bases and V 6 bases, and 8 bases lay outside the gene matches. CDR3 sequence: CASNTGTSEKETQYF. The CDR3 DNA sequence: TGTGCCAGCAACACCGGGACTAGCGAAAAAGAGACCCAGTACTTC.

The CDR3 sequence: CASSTGNSGNTIYF. CDR3 bases: TGTGCCAGCAGTACCGGGAACTCTGGAAACACCATATATTTT. This chain uses TRBV25-1 with TRBJ1-3; D remains unclear. From germline, CDR1 is MGHDK and CDR2 SYGVNS. The CDR3 sequence is 14 residues long. V was clipped by 5 bases and J by 0 bases, with 8 bases between them.

The rearrangement uses TRBV5-4 and TRBJ1-2; weak D call: TRBD1 (6 bases). Trimming removed 2 bases from V and 7 bases from J, with 15 bases in between. Germline CDR1 reads SGHNT; CDR2 reads YYREEE (reference sequence). CDR3 length: 14 residues. The CDR3 loop is CASSFSQGTGGYTF. The CDR3 nucleotides read TGTGCCAGCAGCTTTTCACAGGGAACGGGTGGCTACACCTTC.

The chain uses TRBV29-1 and TRBJ2-1, with 9 bases matching TRBD2. This CDR3 comprises 15 residues. Germline V lookup: CDR1 SQVTM, CDR2 ANQGSEA. V was pared by 6 bases and J by 8 bases, with 14 bases of the junction left unmatched. The CDR3 DNA is TGCAGCGTCGGGGTCAGCGGGGGGTTAGTCGATGAGCAGTTCTTC. This codes for CSVGVSGGLVDEQFF.

The rearrangement joins TRBV10-3 to TRBJ2-5; 8 bases align to TRBD2. CDR3 length: 14 amino acids. V lost 5 bases to trimming and J lost 5 bases; unmatched junction nucleotides: 7. Germline V gene lookup returns CDR1 ENHRY and CDR2 SYGVKD. The CDR3: CAISLRGGDETQYF. The DNA of the CDR3 is TGTGCCATCAGTCTTCGGGGGGGCGACGAGACCCAGTACTTC.

The genes are TRBV18 and TRBJ1-1; 7 bases line up with TRBD1. Per germline, CDR1 KGHSH and CDR2 LQKENI. There are 16 residues in the CDR3. V was clipped by 3 bases and J by 6 bases; unmatched bases: 13. The CDR3 spells CASSPPGRQGGAEAFF. The CDR3 DNA reads TGTGCCAGCTCACCGCCCGGTCGACAGGGAGGTGCTGAAGCTTTCTTT.

The chain combines TRBV27 with TRBJ1-2; 10 bases line up with TRBD1. This CDR3 comprises 14 residues. The V gene end was trimmed by 5 bases and the J gene end by 3 bases; junction bases not matched to a gene: 3. Germline CDR1 MNHEY, CDR2 SMNVEV (reference sequence). The CDR3 region is CASSTGTGDYGYTF. The DNA of the CDR3 is TGTGCCAGCAGTACCGGGACAGGGGACTATGGCTACACCTTC.

The chain couples TRBV4-1 to TRBJ2-7; 8 nucleotides agree with TRBD1. Trimming cost V 3 bases and J 5 bases; bases outside gene matches: 9. Looked up from germline, CDR1 is MGHRA and CDR2 is YSYEKL. This CDR3 contains 15 residues. The CDR3 loop is CASSQPRTGRNEQYF. Written as DNA, the CDR3 is TGCGCCAGCAGCCAGCCACGGACAGGGAGAAACGAGCAGTACTTC.

V and J are TRBV5-5 and TRBJ1-3; TRBD1 aligns across 9 bases. CDR1 is SGHKS, CDR2 YYEKEE, per germline (reference sequence). The CDR3 has 16 residues. Trimming took 0 bases from V and 3 from J; bases not matched to a gene: 4. CDR3 in amino acids: CASSLARDRVGNTIYF. The CDR3 bases are TGTGCCAGCAGCTTGGCCCGGGACAGGGTTGGAAACACCATATATTTT.

The chain is built from TRBV27 and TRBJ1-5, with TRBD1 as a possible D gene (5 bases). Germline lookup yields CDR1 MNHEY and CDR2 SMNVEV (reference sequence). CDR3 length: 14 residues. Between the trimmed V and J ends, which lost 0 bases and 2 bases, there was a span of 5 bases. This CDR3 is CASSLSGGNQPQHF. The CDR3, as DNA: TGTGCCAGCAGTTTATCAGGGGGCAATCAGCCCCAGCATTTT.

The genes are TRBV5-6 and TRBJ2-1, with TRBD2 matching 10 bases. The germline V gene has CDR1 SGHDT and CDR2 YYEEEE. The CDR3 totals 13 residues. V shed 4 bases, J shed 8 bases, and the junction held 3 bases outside the gene matches. DNA of the CDR3: TGTGCCAGCAGCCTAGCGGGGGCCGATGAGCAGTTCTTC. It specifies CASSLAGADEQFF. Complete variable domain (other parts from reference TRBV5-6 and TRBJ2-1): DAGVTQSPTHLIKTRGQQVTLRCSPKSGHDTVSWYQQALGQGPQFIFQYYEEEERQRGNFPDRFSGHQFPNYSSELNVNALLLGDSALYLCASSLAGADEQFFGPGTRLTVL.

The V gene is TRBV7-6, the J gene TRBJ2-5; 12 nucleotides align to TRBD2. Losses at the gene ends were 7 bases for V and 11 bases for J; bases not matched to a gene: 11. CDR3 length: 14 amino acids. Per germline, CDR1 SGHVS and CDR2 FNYEAQ. CDR3 loop: CASNLLAGGGEQYF. The CDR3 DNA sequence: TGTGCCAGCAACCTACTAGCGGGGGGTGGAGAGCAGTACTTC.

The genes are TRBV25-1 and TRBJ1-2; no firm D call. V shed 5 bases and J shed 4 bases, with 8 bases lying between them. The CDR3 extends over 12 amino acids. Germline V lookup: CDR1 MGHDK, CDR2 SYGVNS. In nucleotides, the CDR3 is TGTGCCAGCAGTAAGAACAGCTATGGCTACACCTTC. Translating it yields CASSKNSYGYTF.

This chain joins TRBV4-2 and TRBJ2-1, with 10 bases fitting TRBD2. Germline CDR1 reads LGHNA; CDR2 reads YNFKEQ. Trimming removed 7 bases from V and 9 bases from J; junction bases left unmatched: 21. CDR3 length: 18 residues. CDR3 DNA: TGTGCCAGCATGACTGCGGCCCGGGGGAGCGGGGGGGCAGCTGAGCAGTTCTTC. It is translated as CASMTAARGSGGAAEQFF.

The V gene is TRBV27, the J gene TRBJ2-5; D may be TRBD2 (7 bases). V lost 4 bases to trimming and J lost 1 base, with 16 bases between them. Germline-derived CDR1 and CDR2 are MNHEY and SMNVEV (reference sequence). The CDR3 runs to 16 residues. The CDR3 protein is CASSSMGAGAQETQYF. As DNA, the CDR3 is TGTGCCAGCAGTTCCATGGGGGCGGGGGCCCAAGAGACCCAGTACTTC.

Worth noting for this clone: No DNA is shown, since the ends of the CDR3 on it are uncertain; the CDR3 is the one TCRdb lists. The chain uses TRBV27 and TRBJ2-3; the table names TRBD2, a call not compared with the DNA. Germline assignment: CDR1 MNHEY and CDR2 SMNVEV (reference sequence). From its first to its last residue, the CDR3 has 15 amino acids. The CDR3 sequence: CASSSSTSGAYTQYF.

V usage is TRBV5-1 and J usage is TRBJ2-6; D gene unclear. CDR1 is SGHRS and CDR2 is YFSETQ in the germline V gene. V lost 0 bases to trimming and J lost 5 bases, with 12 bases between them. The CDR3 has 16 residues. This CDR3 is CASSLAQAVRANVLTF. CDR3 in DNA: TGCGCCAGCAGCTTGGCCCAGGCCGTAAGGGCCAACGTCCTGACTTTC.

The chain combines TRBV7-3 with TRBJ2-6; possibly TRBD2 for D (6 bases). The V end lost 1 base, the J end lost 4 bases, and 17 bases lay between the germline ends. CDR1 is SGHTA and CDR2 is FQGTGA in the germline V gene. The CDR3 has 18 residues. This chain's CDR3 is CASSLRSPPGAGANVLTF. CDR3 bases: TGTGCCAGCAGCTTAAGGTCCCCTCCGGGAGCAGGGGCCAACGTCCTGACTTTC.

The CDR3, as DNA: TGTGCCAGCAGCTTAGATCCAGGTCCCCAACACAATGAGCAGTTCTTC. Translating gives CASSLDPGPQHNEQFF. The genes are TRBV11-2 and TRBJ2-1, with D unclear. V shed 0 bases and J shed 5 bases, with 14 bases lying between them. Germline V CDR1 and CDR2: SGHAT, FQNNGV. This CDR3 comprises 16 residues.